This TCR beta chain was sequenced in a study of blood T cell repertoires in COVID-19. Across the whole study: Acute and convalescent COVID-19 specimens originated in the United States, Italy and Spain. Nucleic acid was either cDNA or gDNA, and it came from T cells, B-cell-depleted T cells, or PBMCs.

V trimming: 3 bases; J trimming: 1 base; junction bases outside the gene matches: 6. This CDR3 is 15 amino acids long. Per germline, CDR1 SGHTA and CDR2 FQGNSA. Ten or more counts support this clone. Different DNA sequences within this sample yield the same CDR3. Authors' methods: Amplification with reference gene primers provided the estimates of nucleated cell counts. Measured with immunoSEQ multiplex PCR; TCRdb has only the in-frame clones, and not every one. Clonal size and the V and J genes are those of that table, whereas D and trimming came from the DNA. The table includes around 68,000 clones, approximately 89% detected once.

This clonotype was obtained from a human donor in a cohort sampled during active COVID-19. The chain is built from TRBV7-2 and TRBJ2-7; 7 nucleotides agree with TRBD2. Input material: peripheral blood. The CDR3 reads CASSFGRESSYEQYF. The CDR3 DNA sequence: TGTGCCAGCAGCTTTGGGCGGGAGAGTTCCTACGAGCAGTACTTC.